The clone carrying this T cell receptor beta chain turned up a few times. Its specificity is unknown. The data originate from a study of T cells in Graves' hyperthyroidism and ophthalmopathy. General study findings and limits: Also found in blood were most expanded thyroid clonotypes above 0.001. From stable hyperthyroidism, ophthalmopathy was set apart by a 13 V-J model.

Amplified TCR beta CDR3 regions came from RNA transcripts. The TCR CDR3 was amplified in a first-round RT-PCR using the HTBI primer set. TCRdb itself ran the multiplex PCR reads through MiXCR, one entry per CDR3 protein. The top ten clones hold roughly a third of a sample with about 320,000 distinct CDR3 sequences, around 16% of them seen once. Across 18 months, stable Graves' hyperthyroidism was marked by no progression to ophthalmopathy. V lost 2 bases and J lost 0; bases outside the gene matches: 0. Germline assignment: CDR1 MNHEY and CDR2 SVGAGI. The length of the CDR3 is 15 residues. This TCR derives from a man under 40 with Graves' hyperthyroidism. The chain links TRBV6-5 to TRBJ2-2, with 7 bases matching TRBD1. Sequenced sample: blood. CDR3 sequence reads: CASSYGTANTGELFF. CDR3 coding DNA: TGTGCCAGCAGTTACGGGACAGCGAACACCGGGGAGCTGTTTTTT.